The sequence of this T cell receptor beta chain was determined in a study of PD-L1 blockade in urothelial cancer. TCRdb keeps only in-frame clones here, not all; method: immunoSEQ multiplex PCR. The sample contains approximately 38,000 clones, around four fifths of which appear only once. Trimming removed 2 bases from V and 3 bases from J, with 14 bases in between. This CDR3 comprises 15 residues. Germline V gene sequence: CDR1 MNHEY, CDR2 SVGAGI. Sequenced material: PBMCs, taken around atezolizumab (anti-PD-L1) treatment. This sequence was found in a man aged 55 to 69 with urothelial cancer. The rearrangement uses TRBV6-5 and TRBJ2-7; D possibly corresponds to TRBD1 (6 bases). CDR3 residues: CASSYGQLWNYEQYF. CDR3 in DNA: TGTGCCAGCAGTTACGGACAGCTGTGGAACTACGAGCAGTACTTC.